Each of the 22 T cell receptor beta chains below was sequenced from the same sample in a study of blood T cell repertoires in COVID-19 (dated by TCRdb to 2020 to 2021). Receptor amplification or capture employed the immunoSEQ multiplex PCR assay. The table comes from immuneACCESS by way of TCRdb, which keeps in-frame sequences with V and J called. Part of the clones is missing from these tables; in studies checked, under half for an unresolved V gene and the rest for unknown reasons. The sample profile shows under 450,000 clones; 70% to 85% of them were found once. Jointly, the top ten make up more than 1% of the sample. Input material: peripheral blood. The receptors derive from a human donor with acute or convalescent COVID-19. The donor label of this sample is uncertain.

This CDR3 is CASSPRSLAKNIQYF. CDR3 nucleotide sequence: TGTGCCAGCAGTCCGAGGTCCCTAGCCAAAAACATTCAGTACTTC. This rearrangement joins TRBV28 to TRBJ2-4; D uncertain. Germline CDR1 MDHEN, CDR2 SYDVKM. V lost 5 bases to trimming and J lost 0 bases, with 11 bases between them. The CDR3 has 15 amino acids.

V and J are TRBV6-6 and TRBJ2-1; 10 bases align to TRBD2. The CDR3 consists of 16 residues. Germline V gene lookup returns CDR1 MNHNY and CDR2 SVGAGI (reference sequence). V dropped 6 bases and J dropped 4; count of bases not matched to a gene: 9. This CDR3 reads CASRQTRTSGYNEQFF. CDR3 nucleotides: TGTGCCAGCAGGCAAACTAGGACTAGCGGTTACAATGAGCAGTTCTTC.

The chain is built from TRBV7-9 and TRBJ1-4; 8 bases are shared with TRBD1. The CDR3 runs 17 residues. Per the germline V gene, CDR1 is SEHNR and CDR2 is FQNEAQ (reference sequence). With V trimmed by 0 bases and J by 11 bases, 14 bases remained unmatched. CDR3 residues: CASSLAVVVRGPPKLFF. CDR3 nucleotide sequence: TGTGCCAGCAGCTTAGCCGTAGTTGTCAGGGGGCCACCGAAACTGTTTTTT.

Only one count was recorded for this clone. The chain joins TRBV2 to TRBJ1-5, with D possibly TRBD1 on 6 matching bases. The CDR3 has 14 residues. Trimming took off 6 bases at V and 4 bases at J, with 13 bases between the two ends. Germline V lookup: CDR1 SNHLY, CDR2 FYNNEI. The CDR3, as DNA: TGTGCCAGCAGCAAGACAGGCCCTAATCAGCCCCAGCATTTT. Translating gives CASSKTGPNQPQHF.

J is TRBJ1-5 and V is TRBV30; tentative D call: TRBD1 (6 bases). Germline V gene sequence: CDR1 GTSNPN, CDR2 SVGIG (reference sequence). This CDR3 has 14 amino acids. The V and J ends lost 1 base and 10 bases respectively, with 17 bases between them. The CDR3 nucleotides are TGTGCCTGGAGTGCCCCAGGGGCAGGGGTTCCCCAGCATTTT. Protein: CAWSAPGAGVPQHF.

The chain carries TRBV5-6 and TRBJ1-5; TRBD1 agrees at 9 bases. The germline CDR1 and CDR2 sequences are SGHDT and YYEEEE. V shed 4 bases, J shed 11 bases, and the junction held 4 bases outside the gene matches. This CDR3 is 12 amino acids long. In nucleotides, the CDR3 is TGTGCCAGCAGCCTTGACAGGGGGGCCCAGCATTTT. It specifies CASSLDRGAQHF.

The chain links TRBV4-1 to TRBJ1-1; D remains ambiguous. The germline CDR1 and CDR2 sequences are MGHRA and YSYEKL. This CDR3 region has 15 residues. With 4 bases removed from V and 0 bases from J, the gap between germline ends came to 12 bases. CDR3 sequence: CASSLSRAMNTEAFF. CDR3 DNA: TGCGCCAGCAGCCTCTCGCGGGCCATGAACACTGAAGCTTTCTTT.

The chain links TRBV10-3 to TRBJ1-3, with D tentatively TRBD1 (6 bases). V was clipped by 6 bases and J by 2 bases, with 11 bases between them. CDR3 length: 14 amino acids. Germline assignment: CDR1 ENHRY and CDR2 SYGVKD. The DNA for the CDR3 is TGTGCCATCAGACAGGGTTTGACTGGAAACACCATATATTTT. Protein sequence: CAIRQGLTGNTIYF.

This clone turned up a few times. The rearrangement links TRBV20-1 to TRBJ1-1; D gene ambiguous. CDR3 length: 11 amino acids. In germline, CDR1 is DFQATT, CDR2 SNEGSKA (reference sequence). V dropped 8 bases and J dropped 1 base, with 8 bases sitting between them. CDR3 sequence (DNA): TGCAGTACGGGGAAGAACACTGAAGCTTTCTTT. Its translation is CSTGKNTEAFF.

The chain carries TRBV28 and TRBJ1-5, with TRBD1 identical over 10 bases. The germline V gene has CDR1 MDHEN and CDR2 SYDVKM. The CDR3 loop spans 13 amino acids. V lost 7 bases to trimming and J lost 7 bases; unmatched junction nucleotides: 4. The CDR3 nucleotides read TGTGCCAGCAACCCGGACAGGGGGCAGCCCCAGCATTTT. Protein sequence: CASNPDRGQPQHF.

The chain joins TRBV4-1 to TRBJ1-2, with 8 bases that match TRBD1. V was pared by 3 bases and J by 3 bases, with 12 bases of the junction left unmatched. Germline lookup yields CDR1 MGHRA and CDR2 YSYEKL. The length of the CDR3 is 17 residues. CDR3 region: CASSQGTGSRGDYGYTF. The CDR3, as DNA: TGCGCCAGCAGCCAGGGGACAGGTTCCCGCGGTGACTATGGCTACACCTTC.

As concerns this clone: Other DNA sequences from this sample encode an identical CDR3 as well. The V gene is TRBV29-1, the J gene TRBJ1-1; 7 nucleotides align to TRBD1. The CDR3 has 12 amino acids. The germline V gene encodes CDR1 SQVTM and CDR2 ANQGSEA. The ends lost 7 bases at V and 5 bases at J; junction bases unmatched: 7. The CDR3 sequence: CSANRGGTEAFF. CDR3 nucleotides: TGCAGCGCTAACAGGGGCGGTACTGAAGCTTTCTTT.

In this sample, this clone turned up a few times. The sample carries other DNA sequences with the same CDR3. This chain uses TRBV5-6 with TRBJ2-7; a possible D gene is TRBD1 (5 bases). The CDR3 has 12 amino acids. The germline V gene has CDR1 SGHDT and CDR2 YYEEEE. The V end lost 4 bases, the J end lost 3 bases, and 8 bases lay between the germline ends. The CDR3 DNA reads as TGTGCCAGCAGCCGGACATTCTACGAGCAGTACTTC. Its protein is CASSRTFYEQYF.

This clone was found once. This chain uses TRBV2 with TRBJ2-5; TRBD2 aligns across 9 bases. Germline CDR1 and CDR2: SNHLY and FYNNEI. This CDR3 is built from 18 residues. The J segment lost 5 bases and the V segment lost 2 bases, leaving 15 bases of the junction unmatched. The CDR3 reads CASSERRLAGRVLETQYF. CDR3 coding DNA: TGTGCCAGCAGTGAAAGACGTCTAGCGGGAAGAGTGTTGGAGACCCAGTACTTC.

CDR3 sequence (DNA): TGTGCCAGCAGCCTCGGACTAGCGGGGGGGCCTGTCAGTAATGAGCAGTTCTTC. Translated, it gives CASSLGLAGGPVSNEQFF. V is TRBV4-2 and J is TRBJ2-1; 15 bases are a match to TRBD2. V shed 4 bases, J shed 7 bases, and the junction held 11 bases outside the gene matches. The CDR3 has 18 residues. The germline CDR1 and CDR2 sequences are LGHNA and YNFKEQ.

The V call is TRBV19, the J call TRBJ2-7, with D perhaps matching TRBD1 (6 bases). Trimming stripped 2 bases from V and 0 bases from J, with 11 bases between. From germline, CDR1 is LNHDA and CDR2 SQIVND (reference sequence). CDR3 length: 15 amino acids. CDR3 region: CASSITGPLSYEQYF. CDR3 nucleotide sequence: TGTGCCAGTAGTATAACAGGGCCGCTCTCCTACGAGCAGTACTTC.

J is TRBJ2-3 and V is TRBV27, with 8 bases identical to TRBD1. This CDR3 has 16 amino acids. V gave up 1 base and J gave up 4 bases; unmatched junction bases: 7. Germline lookup yields CDR1 MNHEY and CDR2 SMNVEV (reference sequence). CDR3 loop: CASSLWGRGRSDTQYF. CDR3 sequence (DNA): TGTGCCAGCAGTTTATGGGGCAGGGGGCGGTCAGATACGCAGTATTTT.

This rearrangement joins TRBV11-2 to TRBJ1-5; TRBD1 aligns across 10 bases. This CDR3 spans 15 amino acids. Germline CDR1 reads SGHAT; CDR2 reads FQNNGV. The J segment lost 6 bases and the V segment lost 5 bases, leaving 7 bases of the junction unmatched. CDR3 region: CASSRDRGSGQPQHF. For the CDR3, the DNA is TGTGCCAGCAGCCGGGACAGGGGATCTGGTCAGCCCCAGCATTTT.

The J gene is TRBJ2-3, the V gene TRBV24-1; maybe TRBD2 (6 bases). The CDR3 runs 16 residues. The germline gives CDR1 KGHDR, CDR2 SFDVKD. Trimming cost V 4 bases and J 4 bases, with 17 bases left between them. This chain's CDR3 is CATSDPAVSGADTQYF. DNA of the CDR3: TGTGCCACCAGTGACCCCGCTGTTTCGGGGGCAGATACGCAGTATTTT.

V and J are TRBV5-6 and TRBJ1-2; D call uncertain. The CDR3 totals 15 residues. V lost 4 bases to trimming and J lost 0 bases, with 13 bases between them. Per germline, CDR1 SGHDT and CDR2 YYEEEE. The CDR3 sequence is CASSLSGRANYGYTF. Written as DNA, the CDR3 is TGTGCCAGCAGCCTAAGCGGCAGAGCTAACTATGGCTACACCTTC.

J is TRBJ1-1 and V is TRBV19; unclear D gene. Trimming left V 9 bases short and J 2 bases short, with 16 bases between. The CDR3 extends over 14 amino acids. Germline V gene lookup returns CDR1 LNHDA and CDR2 SQIVND (reference sequence). The CDR3 region has the DNA TGTGCCAGCGATCGCGGGCGGGTAAACACTGAAGCTTTCTTT. This gives the protein CASDRGRVNTEAFF.

This clone was counted a few times. The genes are TRBV14 and TRBJ1-2; 8 bases are a match to TRBD1. There are 14 residues in the CDR3. CDR1 and CDR2 (germline): SGHDN, FVKESK. The V gene end was trimmed by 0 bases and the J gene end by 7 bases; junction bases not matched to a gene: 4. The CDR3 coding sequence is TGTGCCAGCAGCCAAGAAAGGACAGGGAGTGGCTACACCTTC. It encodes CASSQERTGSGYTF.